This T cell receptor beta chain came from a study of blood T cell repertoires in COVID-19. About the research overall: Acute-phase and convalescent COVID-19 samples originated in the United States, Italy and Spain. PBMCs, B-cell-depleted T cells, or T cells were the source of the cDNA or gDNA that made up the material.

Source study methods: The authors estimated nucleated cell counts from reference gene primer amplification. Measured with immunoSEQ multiplex PCR; TCRdb has only the in-frame clones, and not every one. Clone size and the V and J calls come from that table; the DNA yielded D and trimming. The data show about 33,000 clones, roughly three quarters seen once. Trimming pared 8 bases from V and 7 bases from J, leaving 21 bases between. This CDR3 is 14 amino acids long. CDR1 and CDR2 from the germline V gene are MNHEY and SMNVEV (reference sequence). The origin of this receptor is a man between 65 and 85 years old with acute or convalescent COVID-19. The chain carries TRBV27 and TRBJ2-7; perhaps TRBD1 as D (8 bases). Source material: peripheral blood. For the CDR3, the DNA is TGTGCCAGCTACAGCAGGACAGGGACTACGGAGCAGTACTTC. Residues: CASYSRTGTTEQYF.